The 12 T cell receptor beta chains below all came from one sample that was sequenced in a study of breast tumors, draining lymph nodes, adjacent tissues. TCRdb independently ran MiXCR on the multiplex PCR reads; one entry per CDR3 protein. This table holds about 130,000 distinct CDR3 sequences, 21% found once. The lymph nodes were axillary draining lymph nodes from breast cancer patients. Sequencing was carried out using axillary lymph node tissue. These receptors originate from a female donor with breast cancer. Some clones in this sample may be carry-over from other donors' samples.

V and J are TRBV19 and TRBJ2-5; 7 bases map to TRBD1. The CDR3 covers 15 residues. Germline assignment: CDR1 LNHDA and CDR2 SQIVND (reference sequence). With 0 bases clipped from V and 2 bases from J, the junction kept 3 bases outside the gene matches. CDR3 coding DNA: TGTGCCAGTAGTATAGAACAGGGGCCTCAAGAGACCCAGTACTTC. The encoded protein is CASSIEQGPQETQYF.

This clonotype was seen many times. This chain uses TRBV7-9 with TRBJ2-7; perhaps TRBD2 as D (5 bases). This CDR3 contains 13 residues. Deletions cut 5 bases from V and 9 bases from J, with 17 bases between. Germline lookup yields CDR1 SEHNR and CDR2 FQNEAQ (reference sequence). The CDR3 region has the DNA TGTGCCAGCAGCCCCCCCGTAGATGGAGGGCAGTACTTC. It is translated as CASSPPVDGGQYF.

This clonotype showed up many times. The chain recombines TRBV3-1 with TRBJ2-1; the D is unclear. This CDR3 contains 16 residues. Germline CDR1 and CDR2: LGHDT and YNNKEL (reference sequence). The V end was cut by 0 bases, the J end by 1 base, with 10 bases between. Written as DNA, the CDR3 is TGTGCCAGCAGCCAAGATCTGGGCGAATCCTACAATGAGCAGTTCTTC. Residues: CASSQDLGESYNEQFF.

This clonotype appeared many times. The rearrangement joins TRBV20-1 to TRBJ2-3; 7 bases line up with TRBD2. Trimming at V came to 2 bases and at J to 2 bases, leaving 10 bases not matched to a gene. Germline V gene data show CDR1 as DFQATT and CDR2 as SNEGSKA (reference sequence). The CDR3 covers 16 residues. DNA of the CDR3: TGCAGTGCTAGACTTCTCGGGACTATGGACACAGATACGCAGTATTTT. This codes for CSARLLGTMDTDTQYF.

Worth noting for this clonotype: The junction differs from germline at one of its ends, possibly a read error. This chain's CDR3 is CASSLPGVGELFF. CDR3 DNA sequence: TGTGCCAGCAGCTTACCGGGTGTCGGGGAGCTGTTTTTC. V and J are TRBV7-3 and TRBJ2-2; TRBD2 might be the D (5 bases). This CDR3 contains 13 residues. The germline CDR1 and CDR2 sequences are SGHTA and FQGTGA. The full variable domain, its missing parts supplied by reference TRBV7-3 and TRBJ2-2, is GAGVSQTPSNKVTEKGKYVELRCDPISGHTALYWYRQSLGQGPEFLIYFQGTGAADDSGLPNDRFFAVRPEGSVSTLKIQRTERGDSAVYLCASSLPGVGELFFGEGSRLTVL.

This clonotype was seen many times. The CDR3 loop is CASSLGSVANQNEQFF. DNA for the CDR3: TGTGCCAGCAGCTTAGGATCGGTTGCGAACCAGAATGAGCAGTTCTTC. The chain combines TRBV7-8 with TRBJ2-1; D gene uncertain. Deletions cut 1 base from V and 7 bases from J, with 17 bases between. In germline, CDR1 is SGHVS, CDR2 FQNEAQ. CDR3 length: 16 amino acids.

At least ten counts were recorded for this clonotype. The rearrangement uses TRBV20-1 and TRBJ1-5; D unresolved. Deletions cut 6 bases from V and 7 bases from J, with 13 bases between. Germline values: CDR1 DFQATT, CDR2 SNEGSKA (reference sequence). The CDR3 contains 12 residues. Written as DNA, the CDR3 is TGCAGTGCCCTAGTACTCGGGCAGCCCCAGCATTTT. This codes for CSALVLGQPQHF.

A word on this clonotype: A much larger clone sits a single nucleotide away, making a read error possible. The chain is built from TRBV6-6 and TRBJ2-1; D might be TRBD2 (5 bases). The germline V gene encodes CDR1 MNHNY and CDR2 SVGAGI (reference sequence). The CDR3 is 14 residues long. The DNA of the CDR3 is TGTGCCAGCAGTGAAAGGAGGTTCTACAATGAGCAGCTCTTC. Translation: CASSERRFYNEQLF.

This chain uses TRBV28 with TRBJ1-4; the D gene is possibly TRBD1 (6 bases). CDR1 is MDHEN and CDR2 is SYDVKM in the germline V gene. This CDR3 has 15 residues. The ends were cut back, 3 bases at V and 10 bases at J, with 18 bases in the middle. The CDR3 spells CASSFRSGQGRKLFF. In DNA form, the CDR3 reads TGTGCCAGCAGTTTCCGCTCAGGCCAGGGGCGAAAACTGTTTTTT.

At least ten counts were recorded for this clonotype. V and J are TRBV7-9 and TRBJ2-3; D ambiguous. The CDR3 is 10 residues long. Trimming took 8 bases from V and 5 from J, leaving 5 bases between them. Per the germline V gene, CDR1 is SEHNR and CDR2 is FQNEAQ (reference sequence). This CDR3 is CASAGDTQYF. The CDR3 DNA sequence: TGTGCCAGCGCTGGAGATACGCAGTATTTT.

This clonotype was seen ten or more times. The chain joins TRBV2 to TRBJ1-5; 7 bases line up with TRBD1. V shed 6 bases and J 3 bases; nucleotides not matched to a gene: 11. The germline V gene encodes CDR1 SNHLY and CDR2 FYNNEI. This CDR3 is 16 amino acids long. In DNA, the CDR3 is TGTGCCAGCAGCAGGGACCAGGGGGGACTCAATCAGCCCCAGCATTTT. Translating gives CASSRDQGGLNQPQHF.

With respect to this clonotype: A much larger clone differs from this one at a single base, so this may be a read error. The J gene is TRBJ1-2, the V gene TRBV28; 10 bases line up with TRBD1. V lost 6 bases to trimming and J lost 3 bases; unmatched junction nucleotides: 10. The CDR3 covers 16 residues. Per the germline V gene, CDR1 is MDHEN and CDR2 is SYDVKM. This CDR3 reads CASSPAGTGADYGYTF. In DNA form, the CDR3 reads TGTGCCAGCAGCCCCGCCGGGACAGGGGCGGACTATGGCTACACCTTC.